This TCR beta chain emerged from a study of tumor-infiltrating lymphocytes in primary liver carcinoma. Co-extracting RNA and DNA was done with 20-30 mg of unsorted bulk tissue as input. Study conclusions and caveats: Tumors had a significantly higher top-250-clone fraction than blood (p = 0.039).

With respect to this clonotype: The target antigen is unknown. The germline gene is not matched at one end of the junction; a read error may be the cause.

TCR beta cDNA was reverse-transcribed from roughly 520 ng of total RNA. The reaction used a constant-region primer and ProtoScript II reverse transcriptase. Generation of the TCR beta libraries relied on three nested multiplex PCR rounds using slightly modified ARM-PCR. TRBV1-TRBV30 forward and Cbeta reverse primers drove the first two roughly 10-cycle rounds. One entry per CDR3 protein results from TCRdb running MiXCR on the multiplex PCR reads. The sample shows more than 45,000 distinct CDR3 sequences, 60% to 75% of them seen only once. This CDR3 is 13 amino acids long. Germline-derived CDR1 and CDR2 are LGHNT and FRNRAP.

This TCR was sampled from a man aged 35-49 years with primary liver carcinoma and hepatitis B virus infection. This chain joins TRBV12-5 and TRBJ2-2; a weak D match, TRBD2 (5 bases). Sequencing used liver tumor tissue from sampling region 3. Subset of the sample: tumor region T3, left-lateral pole. The CDR3: CASGYHESGELFF. The DNA of the CDR3 is TGCGCTAGTGGTTACCACGAGTCCGGGGAGCTGTTTTTC. Filled out from reference TRBV12-5 and TRBJ2-2, the complete variable domain reads DARVTQTPRHKVTEMGQEVTMRCQPILGHNTVFWYRQTMMQGLELLAYFRNRAPLDDSGMPKDRFSAEMPDATLATLKIQPSEPRDSAVYFCASGYHESGELFFGEGSRLTVL.